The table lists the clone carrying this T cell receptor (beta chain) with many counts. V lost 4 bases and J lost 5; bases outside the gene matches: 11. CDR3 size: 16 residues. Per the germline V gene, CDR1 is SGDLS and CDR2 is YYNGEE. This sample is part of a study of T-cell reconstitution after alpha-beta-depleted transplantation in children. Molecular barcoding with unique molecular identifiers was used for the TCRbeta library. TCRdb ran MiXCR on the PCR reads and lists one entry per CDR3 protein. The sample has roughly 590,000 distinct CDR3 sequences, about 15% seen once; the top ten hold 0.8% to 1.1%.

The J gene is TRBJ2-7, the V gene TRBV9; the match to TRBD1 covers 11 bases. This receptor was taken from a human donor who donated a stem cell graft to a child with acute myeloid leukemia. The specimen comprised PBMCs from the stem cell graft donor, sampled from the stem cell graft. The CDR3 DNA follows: TGTGCCAGCAGCTCACCTGGGACAGGGGGTGGCCACGAGCAGTACTTC. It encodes CASSSPGTGGGHEQYF.